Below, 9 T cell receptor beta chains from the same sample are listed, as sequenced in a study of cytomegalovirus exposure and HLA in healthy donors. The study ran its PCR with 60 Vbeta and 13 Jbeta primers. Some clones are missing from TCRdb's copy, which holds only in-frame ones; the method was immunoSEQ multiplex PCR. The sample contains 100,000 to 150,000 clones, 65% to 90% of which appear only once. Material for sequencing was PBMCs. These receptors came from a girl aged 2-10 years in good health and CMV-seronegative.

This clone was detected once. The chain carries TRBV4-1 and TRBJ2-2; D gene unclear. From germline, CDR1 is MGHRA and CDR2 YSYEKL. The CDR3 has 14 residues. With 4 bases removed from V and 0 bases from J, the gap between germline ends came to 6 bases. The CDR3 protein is CASSPGPNTGELFF. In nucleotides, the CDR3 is TGCGCCAGCAGCCCGGGTCCGAACACCGGGGAGCTGTTTTTT.

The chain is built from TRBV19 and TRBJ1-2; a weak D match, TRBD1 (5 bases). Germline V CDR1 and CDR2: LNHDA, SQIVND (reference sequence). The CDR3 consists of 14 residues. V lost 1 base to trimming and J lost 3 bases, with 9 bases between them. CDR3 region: CASSIGGGYYGYTF. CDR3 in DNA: TGTGCCAGTAGTATAGGGGGCGGATACTATGGCTACACCTTC.

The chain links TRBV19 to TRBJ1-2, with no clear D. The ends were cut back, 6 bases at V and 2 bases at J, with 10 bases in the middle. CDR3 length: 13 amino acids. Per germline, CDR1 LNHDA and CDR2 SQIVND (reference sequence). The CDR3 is CASRRGQNYGYTF. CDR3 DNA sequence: TGTGCCAGTAGGCGGGGTCAGAACTATGGCTACACCTTC.

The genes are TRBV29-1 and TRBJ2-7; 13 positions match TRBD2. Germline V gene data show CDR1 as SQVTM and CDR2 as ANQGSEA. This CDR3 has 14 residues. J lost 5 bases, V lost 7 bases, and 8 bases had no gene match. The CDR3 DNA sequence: TGCAGCGCCGTACTAGCGGGAGGGCCTAACGAGCAGTACTTC. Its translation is CSAVLAGGPNEQYF.

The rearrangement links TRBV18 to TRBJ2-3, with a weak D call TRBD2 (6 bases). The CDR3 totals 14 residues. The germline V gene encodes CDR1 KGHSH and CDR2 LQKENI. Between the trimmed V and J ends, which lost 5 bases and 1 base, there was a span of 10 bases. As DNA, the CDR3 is TGTGCCAGCTCAGGATCGGGGGGCACAGATACGCAGTATTTT. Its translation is CASSGSGGTDTQYF.

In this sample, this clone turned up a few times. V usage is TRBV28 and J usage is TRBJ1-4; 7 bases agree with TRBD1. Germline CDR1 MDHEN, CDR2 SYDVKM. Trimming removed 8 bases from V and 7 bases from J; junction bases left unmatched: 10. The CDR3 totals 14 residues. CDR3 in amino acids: CASQKGGMGEKLFF. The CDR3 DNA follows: TGTGCCAGCCAGAAAGGGGGCATGGGTGAAAAACTGTTTTTT.

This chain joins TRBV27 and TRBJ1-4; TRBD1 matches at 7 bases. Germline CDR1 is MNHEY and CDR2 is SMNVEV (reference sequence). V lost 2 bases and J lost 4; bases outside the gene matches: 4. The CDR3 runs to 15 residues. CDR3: CASSLQGQLNEKLFF. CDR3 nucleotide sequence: TGTGCCAGCAGTTTACAGGGACAGCTTAATGAAAAACTGTTTTTT.

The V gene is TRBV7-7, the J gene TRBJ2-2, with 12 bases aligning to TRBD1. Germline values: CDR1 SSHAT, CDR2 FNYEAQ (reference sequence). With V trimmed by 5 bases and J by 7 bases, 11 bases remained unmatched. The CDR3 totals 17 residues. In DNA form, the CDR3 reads TGTGCCAGCAGCCGGATACCGGGACAGGGGGCAGTCGGGGAGCTGTTTTTT. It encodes CASSRIPGQGAVGELFF.

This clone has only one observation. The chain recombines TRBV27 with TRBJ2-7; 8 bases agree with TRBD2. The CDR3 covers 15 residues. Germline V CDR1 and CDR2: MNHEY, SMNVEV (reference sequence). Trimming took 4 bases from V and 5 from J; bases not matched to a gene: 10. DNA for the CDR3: TGTGCCAGCAGTTCCGGGGGGGGAACCCTGAACGAGCAGTACTTC. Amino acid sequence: CASSSGGGTLNEQYF.